This T cell receptor beta chain stems from a study of blood T cell repertoires in COVID-19. Study background: The samples span acute and convalescent COVID-19 from the United States, Italy and Spain. T cells, B-cell-depleted T cells, or PBMCs provided the cDNA or gDNA that served as material.

Per the original methods: Estimates of nucleated cell counts were drawn from the amplification of reference gene primers. Sequenced by immunoSEQ multiplex PCR; TCRdb stores in-frame clones only, minus some. That table supplies the V and J calls and clone size; D and trimming were determined from the DNA. The table shows some 120,000 clones, with 70% to 90% occurring only once. Germline lookup yields CDR1 SGDLS and CDR2 YYNGEE. With V trimmed by 3 bases and J by 0 bases, 1 base remained unmatched. The CDR3 length is 15 residues. Input material: peripheral blood. This chain links TRBV9 with TRBJ2-3; 10 nucleotides line up with TRBD2. The sequence came from a human donor in a cohort sampled during active COVID-19. The DNA for the CDR3 is TGTGCCAGCAGCGCTAGCGGGGGTAGCACAGATACGCAGTATTTT. Amino acids: CASSASGGSTDTQYF.